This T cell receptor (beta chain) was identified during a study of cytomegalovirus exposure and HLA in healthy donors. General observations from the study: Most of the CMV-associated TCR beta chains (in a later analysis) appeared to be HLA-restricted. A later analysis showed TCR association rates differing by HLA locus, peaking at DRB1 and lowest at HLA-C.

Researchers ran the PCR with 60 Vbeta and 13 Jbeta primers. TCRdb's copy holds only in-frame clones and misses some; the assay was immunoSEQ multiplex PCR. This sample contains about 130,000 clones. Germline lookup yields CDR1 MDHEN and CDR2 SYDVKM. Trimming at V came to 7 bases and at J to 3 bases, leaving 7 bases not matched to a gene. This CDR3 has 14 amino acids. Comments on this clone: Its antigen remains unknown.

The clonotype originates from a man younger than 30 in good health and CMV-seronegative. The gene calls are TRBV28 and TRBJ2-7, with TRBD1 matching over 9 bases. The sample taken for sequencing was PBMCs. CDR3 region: CASIKGQGNYEQYF. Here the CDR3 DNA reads TGTGCCAGCATTAAGGGACAGGGAAACTACGAGCAGTACTTC.